This T cell receptor (beta chain) was profiled in a study of CXCR3-negative and CXCR3-positive naive CD8 T cells. With UMI labels, 5' RACE was used to prepare the TRB cDNA libraries. TCRdb re-called the 5' RACE reads; one entry per CDR3 protein, DNA not given. With around 50,000 distinct CDR3 sequences in the sample, the ten largest clones hold approximately 0.52%. Note on this clonotype: Its antigen is undetermined.

This CDR3 contains 14 residues. The study's findings and limits: TRB CDR3 hydrophobicity was greater in CXCR3-positive naive cells than in CXCR3-negative naive cells.

This TCR came from a human donor in good health. Some clones in this sample may be carry-over from other donors' samples. Sequenced input: naive CXCR3+ CD8+ T cells from blood. As for subset: CD45RO-CCR7+CD27+CD95- naive CD8+ T cells expressing CXCR3 (TNR3+). This chain joins TRBV12-3 or TRBV12-4 and TRBJ2-6; TCRdb names TRBD1, which stays unverified in the absence of DNA. The CDR3 here is CASSTGSGANVLTF.